The 20 T cell receptor beta chains below all came from one sample that was sequenced in a study of T-cell memory formation after mild COVID-19. One entry per CDR3 protein, called by TCRdb with MiXCR from the 5' RACE reads. This sample yields 530,000 or so distinct CDR3 sequences, of which approximately 15% are seen a single time; about 8.6% belongs to the top ten. Material: PBMCs or a T cell subset sorted from them (not recorded which). Receptors originate from an adult woman who had mild COVID-19 (a few samples of this study predate the infection). Cell type and time point are not known.

This clonotype was counted only a few times. This chain uses TRBV11-2 with TRBJ1-1, with unresolved D. This CDR3 has 16 residues. Trimming cost V 7 bases and J 2 bases, with 20 bases left between them. The germline V gene encodes CDR1 SGHAT and CDR2 FQNNGV. The CDR3 nucleotides are TGTGCCAGCACCCTTAGGGCCCCAGGAGAAAACACTGAAGCTTTCTTT. Protein sequence: CASTLRAPGENTEAFF.

The chain is built from TRBV10-3 and TRBJ1-1; perhaps TRBD1 as D (5 bases). Germline CDR1 is ENHRY and CDR2 is SYGVKD. The CDR3 length is 15 residues. V dropped 0 bases and J dropped 3 bases, with 11 bases sitting between them. The CDR3 here is CAISESRGQDTEAFF. The CDR3 DNA is TGTGCCATCAGTGAGTCTAGGGGCCAGGACACTGAAGCTTTCTTT.

This clonotype was found a few times. The chain has TRBV3-1 and TRBJ2-1, with 10 bases that match TRBD1. Germline CDR1 LGHDT, CDR2 YNNKEL (reference sequence). The CDR3 is 15 amino acids. V trimming: 3 bases; J trimming: 6 bases; junction bases outside the gene matches: 5. The CDR3 DNA reads TGTGCCAGCAGCCAGCCGGGACAGGGGCTCAATGAGCAGTTCTTC. It is translated as CASSQPGQGLNEQFF.

The gene calls are TRBV24-1 and TRBJ2-7, with 10 bases matching TRBD1. Germline V gene data show CDR1 as KGHDR and CDR2 as SFDVKD. Losses at the gene ends were 10 bases for V and 4 bases for J; bases not matched to a gene: 9. The CDR3 loop spans 14 amino acids. This CDR3 is CATLPGQGLYEQYF. The CDR3 DNA follows: TGTGCCACACTGCCGGGACAGGGGTTGTACGAGCAGTACTTC.

V usage is TRBV29-1 and J usage is TRBJ1-1, with a tentative D call TRBD1 (5 bases). The germline V gene encodes CDR1 SQVTM and CDR2 ANQGSEA. Deletions cut 6 bases from V and 1 base from J, with 12 bases between. This CDR3 is built from 13 residues. The CDR3 loop reads CSVALGPNTEAFF. The CDR3 nucleotides are TGCAGCGTCGCGTTGGGGCCGAACACTGAAGCTTTCTTT.

This clonotype was seen many times. The V and J genes are TRBV7-3 and TRBJ1-2; no clear D gene. Trimming stripped 2 bases from V and 4 bases from J, with 11 bases between. The CDR3 contains 14 residues. CDR1 and CDR2 (germline): SGHTA, FQGTGA. CDR3 DNA sequence: TGTGCCAGCAGCTTAGACGAGCGGAGCTATGGCTACACCTTC. It codes for CASSLDERSYGYTF.

This clonotype was counted only a few times. The chain combines TRBV3-1 with TRBJ2-1; 12 bases agree with TRBD1. The CDR3 is made up of 15 amino acids. The V segment lost 4 bases and the J segment 7 bases; nucleotides outside the gene matches: 5. Germline CDR1 reads LGHDT; CDR2 reads YNNKEL (reference sequence). CDR3 nucleotides: TGTGCCAGCAGCCGCCGGGACAGGGGGCGGAATGAGCAGTTCTTC. This translates into CASSRRDRGRNEQFF.

In this sample, this clonotype turned up many times. This sequence joins TRBV20-1 and TRBJ2-7, with D unresolved. The V gene's germline CDR1 is DFQATT and CDR2 SNEGSKA (reference sequence). CDR3 length: 13 residues. V lost 0 bases, J lost 1 base, and 7 bases lay in between. CDR3 region: CSARDAPSYEQYF. CDR3 nucleotides: TGCAGTGCTAGAGATGCGCCTTCCTACGAGCAGTACTTC.

This clonotype has more than one count but fewer than ten. The chain combines TRBV6-2 or TRBV6-3 with TRBJ2-1; 7 bases map to TRBD2. The CDR3 loop spans 19 amino acids. J gave up 4 bases and V 3 bases, and 18 bases lay outside the gene matches. Germline loops: CDR1 MNHEY, CDR2 SVGEGT. CDR3 in DNA: TGTGCCAGCAGTTATGCCGTGTACCGGACTAGGGAATTATACAATGAGCAGTTCTTC. Its translation is CASSYAVYRTRELYNEQFF.

The genes are TRBV6-5 and TRBJ2-2, with D uncertain. CDR3 length: 17 residues. Germline CDR1 MNHEY, CDR2 SVGAGI. Trimming stripped 0 bases from V and 7 bases from J, with 18 bases between. CDR3 loop: CASSYSAWGSVSGELFF. Here the CDR3 DNA reads TGTGCCAGCAGTTACTCGGCCTGGGGTTCTGTAAGCGGGGAGCTGTTTTTT.

The chain is built from TRBV6-5 and TRBJ1-2; TRBD1 agrees at 9 bases. The germline V gene has CDR1 MNHEY and CDR2 SVGAGI. This CDR3 has 15 residues. V lost 5 bases, J lost 8 bases, and 12 bases stayed unmatched. CDR3 loop: CASSPRTGDSYGYTF. CDR3 bases: TGTGCCAGCAGTCCCCGGACAGGGGACTCTTACGGCTACACCTTC.

CDR3 coding DNA: TGTGCCAGCAGTTACGGGGGACAGACGATAAACACTGAAGCTTTCTTT. It encodes CASSYGGQTINTEAFF. The genes are TRBV6-6 and TRBJ1-1, with 7 bases identical to TRBD1. V was pared by 2 bases and J by 2 bases, with 8 bases of the junction left unmatched. CDR3 length: 16 residues. CDR1 is MNHNY and CDR2 is SVGAGI in the germline V gene (reference sequence).

This clonotype was counted ten times or more. V and J are TRBV4-1 and TRBJ2-7; maybe TRBD2 (6 bases). Trimming cost V 5 bases and J 4 bases, with 27 bases left between them. This CDR3 is built from 18 residues. Germline CDR1 reads MGHRA; CDR2 reads YSYEKL. The CDR3, as DNA: TGCGCCAGCAGCTACCTAGTCTCCTCCAGAAGCGGGCGGTACGAGCAGTACTTC. This codes for CASSYLVSSRSGRYEQYF.

The chain is built from TRBV29-1 and TRBJ2-7; the match to TRBD2 covers 11 bases. The trim removed 4 bases at V and 7 bases at J, leaving 9 bases unmatched. The CDR3 runs 14 residues. In germline, CDR1 is SQVTM, CDR2 ANQGSEA. CDR3 DNA sequence: TGCAGCGTTGGACTAGCGGGACGGGCGGGGGAGCAGTACTTC. The encoded protein is CSVGLAGRAGEQYF.

This clonotype was picked up a small number of times. The V gene is TRBV4-2, the J gene TRBJ2-5, with D unresolved. V was clipped by 8 bases and J by 5 bases, with 24 bases between them. There are 16 residues in the CDR3. Looked up from germline, CDR1 is LGHNA and CDR2 is YNFKEQ. CDR3: CASHWKAPNGLETQYF. CDR3 DNA sequence: TGTGCCAGCCATTGGAAGGCTCCCAACGGGTTGGAGACCCAGTACTTC.

In this sample, this clonotype turned up a few times. The gene calls are TRBV27 and TRBJ2-1; 8 bases are shared with TRBD1. The length of the CDR3 is 13 residues. From germline, CDR1 is MNHEY and CDR2 SMNVEV (reference sequence). The V gene end was trimmed by 6 bases and the J gene end by 15 bases; junction bases not matched to a gene: 13. The CDR3 reads CASRADTGGNTFF. The CDR3 coding sequence is TGTGCCAGCAGGGCCGATACAGGGGGGAATACGTTCTTC.

The chain recombines TRBV7-9 with TRBJ1-5, with D perhaps matching TRBD1 (5 bases). Trimming took 5 bases from V and 8 from J, leaving 16 bases between them. The germline gives CDR1 SEHNR, CDR2 FQNEAQ (reference sequence). This CDR3 comprises 14 residues. The DNA of the CDR3 is TGTGCCAGCAGCCCCGGGACTCCCCGGGAGCCCCAGCATTTT. Translating gives CASSPGTPREPQHF.

A few counts support this clonotype. The CDR3 here is CASRLGPSQNEQFF. In DNA, the CDR3 is TGTGCCAGCAGACTCGGGCCTTCCCAGAATGAGCAGTTCTTC. V usage is TRBV7-9 and J usage is TRBJ2-1; D remains ambiguous. V gave up 6 bases and J gave up 7 bases, with 16 bases separating them. This CDR3 is 14 amino acids long. The germline V gene has CDR1 SEHNR and CDR2 FQNEAQ (reference sequence). Together with reference TRBV7-9 and TRBJ2-1, the CDR3 gives the full variable domain: DTGVSQNPRHKITKRGQNVTFRCDPISEHNRLYWYRQTLGQGPEFLTYFQNEAQLEKSRLLSDRFSAERPKGSFSTLEIQRTEQGDSAMYLCASRLGPSQNEQFFGPGTRLTVL.

This chain uses TRBV6-5 with TRBJ2-7, with 8 bases fitting TRBD1. Losses at the gene ends were 2 bases for V and 4 bases for J; bases not matched to a gene: 7. The V gene's germline CDR1 is MNHEY and CDR2 SVGAGI. CDR3 length: 15 amino acids. This chain's CDR3 is CASSYGRQGLYEQYF. The DNA of the CDR3 is TGTGCCAGCAGTTACGGCAGACAGGGGCTTTACGAGCAGTACTTC.

This chain uses TRBV6-6 with TRBJ1-1, with a possible D match to TRBD1 (5 bases). Trimming took off 4 bases at V and 3 bases at J, with 15 bases between the two ends. This CDR3 comprises 15 residues. Germline CDR1 MNHNY, CDR2 SVGAGI (reference sequence). CDR3 amino acids: CASSSRDFLDTEAFF. As DNA, the CDR3 is TGTGCCAGCAGTTCCCGGGACTTTCTAGACACTGAAGCTTTCTTT.